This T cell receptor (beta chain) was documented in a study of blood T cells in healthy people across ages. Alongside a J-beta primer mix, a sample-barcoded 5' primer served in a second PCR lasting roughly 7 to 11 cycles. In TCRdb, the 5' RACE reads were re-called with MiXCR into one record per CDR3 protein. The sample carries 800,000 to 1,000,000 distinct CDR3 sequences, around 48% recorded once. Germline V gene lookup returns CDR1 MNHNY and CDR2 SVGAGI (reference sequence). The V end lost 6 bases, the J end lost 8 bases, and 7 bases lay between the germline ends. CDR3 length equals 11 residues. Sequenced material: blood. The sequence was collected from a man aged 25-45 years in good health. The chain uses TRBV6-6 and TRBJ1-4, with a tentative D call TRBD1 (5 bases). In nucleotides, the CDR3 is TGTGCCAGCAGCTGGGACGAAAAACTGTTTTTT. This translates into CASSWDEKLFF.